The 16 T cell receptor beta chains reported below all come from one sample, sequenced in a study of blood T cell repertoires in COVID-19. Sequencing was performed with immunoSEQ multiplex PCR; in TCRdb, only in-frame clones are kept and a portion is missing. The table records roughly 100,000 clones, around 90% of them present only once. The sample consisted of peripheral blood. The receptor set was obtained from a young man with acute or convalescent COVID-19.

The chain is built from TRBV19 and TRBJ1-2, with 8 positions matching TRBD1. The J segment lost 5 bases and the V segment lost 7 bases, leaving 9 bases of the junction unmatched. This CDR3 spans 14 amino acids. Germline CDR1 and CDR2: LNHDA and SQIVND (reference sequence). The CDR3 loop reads CASTQDRGPYGYTF. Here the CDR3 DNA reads TGTGCCAGTACTCAAGACAGGGGACCATATGGCTACACCTTC. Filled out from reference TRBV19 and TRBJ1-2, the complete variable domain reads DGGITQSPKYLFRKEGQNVTLSCEQNLNHDAMYWYRQDPGQGLRLIYYSQIVNDFQKGDIAEGYSVSREKKESFPLTVTSAQKNPTAFYLCASTQDRGPYGYTFGSGTRLTVV.

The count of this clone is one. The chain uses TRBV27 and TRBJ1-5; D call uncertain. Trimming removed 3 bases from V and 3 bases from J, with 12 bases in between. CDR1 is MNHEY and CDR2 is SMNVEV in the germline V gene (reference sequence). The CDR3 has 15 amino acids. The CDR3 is CASSFSGFNNQPQHF. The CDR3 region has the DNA TGTGCCAGCAGTTTTTCGGGTTTTAACAATCAGCCCCAGCATTTT.

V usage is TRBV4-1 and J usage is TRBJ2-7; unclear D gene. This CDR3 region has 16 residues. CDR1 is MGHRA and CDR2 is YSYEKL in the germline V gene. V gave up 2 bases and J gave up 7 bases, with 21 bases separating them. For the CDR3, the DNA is TGCGCCAGCAGCCAATCTAACGCCATAACTACGTGGGAGCAGTACTTC. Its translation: CASSQSNAITTWEQYF.

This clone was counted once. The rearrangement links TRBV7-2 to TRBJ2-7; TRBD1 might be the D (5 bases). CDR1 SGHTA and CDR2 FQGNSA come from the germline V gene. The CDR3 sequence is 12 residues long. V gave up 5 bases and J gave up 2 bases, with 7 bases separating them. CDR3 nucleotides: TGTGCCAGCAGCGTGGGGCCCTACGAGCAGTACTTC. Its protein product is CASSVGPYEQYF.

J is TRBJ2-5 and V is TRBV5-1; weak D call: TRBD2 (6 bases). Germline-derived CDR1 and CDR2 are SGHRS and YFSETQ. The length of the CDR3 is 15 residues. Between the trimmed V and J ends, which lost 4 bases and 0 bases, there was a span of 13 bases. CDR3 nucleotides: TGCGCCAGCAGCGAGGTAGCGGCCTACCAAGAGACCCAGTACTTC. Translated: CASSEVAAYQETQYF.

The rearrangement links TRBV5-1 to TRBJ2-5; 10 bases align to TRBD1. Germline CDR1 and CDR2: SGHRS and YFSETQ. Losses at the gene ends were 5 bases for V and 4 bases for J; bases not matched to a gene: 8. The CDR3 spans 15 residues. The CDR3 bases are TGCGCCAGCAGTGATGGACAGGGGGTTTCAGAGACCCAGTACTTC. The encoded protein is CASSDGQGVSETQYF.

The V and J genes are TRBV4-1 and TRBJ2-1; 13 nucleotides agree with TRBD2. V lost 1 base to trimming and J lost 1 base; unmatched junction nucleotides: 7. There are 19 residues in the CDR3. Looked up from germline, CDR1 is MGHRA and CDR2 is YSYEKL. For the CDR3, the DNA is TGCGCCAGCAGCCAAGCACTAGCGGGAGGGCCGGAGTCCTACAATGAGCAGTTCTTC. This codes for CASSQALAGGPESYNEQFF.

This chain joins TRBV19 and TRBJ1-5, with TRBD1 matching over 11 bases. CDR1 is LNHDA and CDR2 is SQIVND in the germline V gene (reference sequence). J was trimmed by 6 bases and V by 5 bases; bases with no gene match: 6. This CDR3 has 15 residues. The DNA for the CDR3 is TGTGCCAGTAGTGGGGGACAGGGGGTCGCTCAGCCCCAGCATTTT. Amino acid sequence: CASSGGQGVAQPQHF. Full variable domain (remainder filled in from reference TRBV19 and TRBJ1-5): DGGITQSPKYLFRKEGQNVTLSCEQNLNHDAMYWYRQDPGQGLRLIYYSQIVNDFQKGDIAEGYSVSREKKESFPLTVTSAQKNPTAFYLCASSGGQGVAQPQHFGDGTRLSIL.

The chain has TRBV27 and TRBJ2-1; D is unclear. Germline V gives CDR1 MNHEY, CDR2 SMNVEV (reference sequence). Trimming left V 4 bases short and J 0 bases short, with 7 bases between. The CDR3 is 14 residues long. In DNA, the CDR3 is TGTGCCAGCAGTTCTGGGCGCTCCTACAATGAGCAGTTCTTC. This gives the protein CASSSGRSYNEQFF.

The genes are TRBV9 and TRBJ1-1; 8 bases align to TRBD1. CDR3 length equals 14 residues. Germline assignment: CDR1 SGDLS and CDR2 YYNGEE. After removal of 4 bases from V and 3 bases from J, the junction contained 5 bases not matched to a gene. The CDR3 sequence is CASSQGQGYTEAFF. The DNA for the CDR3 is TGTGCCAGCAGCCAAGGACAGGGTTACACTGAAGCTTTCTTT.

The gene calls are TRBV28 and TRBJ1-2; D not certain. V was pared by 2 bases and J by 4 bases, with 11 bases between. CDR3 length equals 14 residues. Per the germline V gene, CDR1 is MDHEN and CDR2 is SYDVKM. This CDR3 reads CASSLRRALYGYTF. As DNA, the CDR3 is TGTGCCAGCAGTTTAAGGAGGGCCCTCTATGGCTACACCTTC.

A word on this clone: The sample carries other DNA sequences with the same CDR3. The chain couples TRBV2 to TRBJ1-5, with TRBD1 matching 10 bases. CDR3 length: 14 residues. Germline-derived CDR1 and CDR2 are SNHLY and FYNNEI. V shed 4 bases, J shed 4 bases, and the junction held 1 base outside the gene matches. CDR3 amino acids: CASSGGQGNQPQHF. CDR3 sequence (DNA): TGTGCCAGCAGTGGGGGACAGGGGAATCAGCCCCAGCATTTT.

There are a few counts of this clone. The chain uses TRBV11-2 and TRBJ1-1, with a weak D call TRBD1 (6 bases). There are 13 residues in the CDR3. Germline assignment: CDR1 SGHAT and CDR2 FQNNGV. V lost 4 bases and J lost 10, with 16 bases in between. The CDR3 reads CASSYTGSATAFF. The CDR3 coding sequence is TGTGCCAGCAGCTACACAGGGTCCGCGACAGCTTTCTTT.

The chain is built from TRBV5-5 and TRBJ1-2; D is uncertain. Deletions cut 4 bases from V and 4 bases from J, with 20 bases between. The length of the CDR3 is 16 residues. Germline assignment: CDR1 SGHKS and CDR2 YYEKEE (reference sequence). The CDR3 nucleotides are TGTGCCAGCAGCCTCTGGGCGGGAGGGCGGCTCTATGGCTACACCTTC. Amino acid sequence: CASSLWAGGRLYGYTF.

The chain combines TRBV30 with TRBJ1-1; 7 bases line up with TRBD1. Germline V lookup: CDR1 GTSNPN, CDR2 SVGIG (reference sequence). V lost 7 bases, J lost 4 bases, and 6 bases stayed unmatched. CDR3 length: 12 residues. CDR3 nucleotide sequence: TGTGCCTCTCCGGGACAGTTCACTGAAGCTTTCTTT. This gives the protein CASPGQFTEAFF.

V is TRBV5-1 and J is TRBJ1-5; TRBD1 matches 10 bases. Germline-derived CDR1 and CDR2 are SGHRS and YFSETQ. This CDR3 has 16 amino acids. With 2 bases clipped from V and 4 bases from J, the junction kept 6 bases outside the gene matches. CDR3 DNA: TGCGCCAGCAGCTTTTCTGGGACAGGGGAAAATCAGCCCCAGCATTTT. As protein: CASSFSGTGENQPQHF.